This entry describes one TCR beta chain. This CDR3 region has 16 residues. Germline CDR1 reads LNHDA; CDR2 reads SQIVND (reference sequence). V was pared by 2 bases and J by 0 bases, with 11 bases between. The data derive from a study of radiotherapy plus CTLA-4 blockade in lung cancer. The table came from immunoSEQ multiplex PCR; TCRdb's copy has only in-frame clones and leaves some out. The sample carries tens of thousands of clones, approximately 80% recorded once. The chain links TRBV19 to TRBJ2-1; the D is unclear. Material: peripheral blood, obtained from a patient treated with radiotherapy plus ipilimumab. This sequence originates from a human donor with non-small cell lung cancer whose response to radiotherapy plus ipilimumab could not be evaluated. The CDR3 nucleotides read TGTGCCAGTAGTATATATGCGGCCCGCTCCTACAATGAGCAGTTCTTC. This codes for CASSIYAARSYNEQFF.